One and the same sample provided the 26 T cell receptor beta chains below, sequenced in a study of T-cell memory formation after mild COVID-19. TCRdb recomputed calls from the 5' RACE reads with MiXCR, one row per CDR3 protein. The sample carries 550,000 to 700,000 distinct CDR3 sequences, around 16% recorded once. Sequencing was performed on PBMCs or a T cell subset sorted from them (not recorded which). All receptors come from an adult woman who had mild COVID-19 (a few samples of this study predate the infection). Cell type and time point are not known.

Ten or more counts support this clonotype. The chain has TRBV5-6 and TRBJ1-6; TRBD1 agrees at 9 bases. This CDR3 has 15 residues. The germline CDR1 and CDR2 sequences are SGHDT and YYEEEE. Trimming cost V 4 bases and J 5 bases; bases outside gene matches: 4. DNA of the CDR3: TGTGCCAGCAGCCCGTGGGACAGGGATAATTCACCCCTCCACTTT. Translating it yields CASSPWDRDNSPLHF.

This clonotype was detected only a few times. The rearrangement joins TRBV12-3 or TRBV12-4 to TRBJ1-3; no firm D call. The V and J ends lost 6 bases and 2 bases respectively, with 14 bases between them. This CDR3 region has 15 residues. Written as DNA, the CDR3 is TGTGCCAGCAGAATCGGGGTTGCGGCTGGAAACACCATATATTTT. This codes for CASRIGVAAGNTIYF.

The chain couples TRBV12-3 or TRBV12-4 to TRBJ1-1; TRBD1 aligns across 8 bases. V trimming: 6 bases; J trimming: 1 base; junction bases outside the gene matches: 19. CDR3 length: 19 residues. CDR3 DNA: TGTGCCAGCAGATACCTAGCCCTCCGACAGGGGACGGGGAACACTGAAGCTTTCTTT. This translates into CASRYLALRQGTGNTEAFF.

This clonotype showed up just a few times. This chain connects TRBV12-3 or TRBV12-4 to TRBJ1-5; D unresolved. V shed 1 base and J shed 0 bases, with 7 bases lying between them. This CDR3 is 15 amino acids long. The CDR3 region is CASSLVGYSNQPQHF. Written as DNA, the CDR3 is TGTGCCAGCAGTTTAGTGGGGTATAGCAATCAGCCCCAGCATTTT.

The V gene is TRBV20-1, the J gene TRBJ2-4; a possible D gene is TRBD1 (6 bases). The CDR3 length is 17 residues. CDR1 and CDR2 (germline): DFQATT, SNEGSKA (reference sequence). V was shortened by 3 bases and J by 0 bases, with 18 bases between the two germline ends. The CDR3 DNA is TGCAGTGCTAGCACAGGGTACGGGATTCTAGCCAAAAACATTCAGTACTTC. Protein: CSASTGYGILAKNIQYF.

The chain links TRBV12-3 or TRBV12-4 to TRBJ2-1; 10 bases are shared with TRBD2. The CDR3 runs to 14 residues. The J segment lost 8 bases and the V segment lost 3 bases, leaving 4 bases of the junction unmatched. As DNA, the CDR3 is TGTGCCAGCAGTTTTGGGACTAGCGCCCATGAGCAGTTCTTC. This encodes CASSFGTSAHEQFF.

CDR3 bases: TGTGCCAGCAGCTTGGGGCGGCTAGCGGGAGGTGAGCAGTTCTTC. It yields the protein CASSLGRLAGGEQFF. The chain uses TRBV13 and TRBJ2-1, with 11 nucleotides matching TRBD2. This CDR3 comprises 15 residues. V was clipped by 3 bases and J by 9 bases; unmatched bases: 7. In germline, CDR1 is PRHDT, CDR2 FYEKMQ (reference sequence).

The chain has TRBV6-5 and TRBJ1-2; a possible D gene is TRBD1 (6 bases). The ends were cut back, 5 bases at V and 5 bases at J, with 18 bases in the middle. Germline V CDR1 and CDR2: MNHEY, SVGAGI. CDR3 length equals 15 residues. DNA for the CDR3: TGTGCCAGCAGTCACCGGTTGGGCAGGGGATATGGCTACACCTTC. Amino acids: CASSHRLGRGYGYTF.

V and J are TRBV12-3 or TRBV12-4 and TRBJ2-5; the D gene is possibly TRBD1 (6 bases). The CDR3 covers 14 residues. V lost 1 base to trimming and J lost 4 bases, with 10 bases between them. CDR3 sequence reads: CASSLGGLPETQYF. The CDR3 region has the DNA TGTGCCAGCAGTTTAGGGGGGCTTCCAGAGACCCAGTACTTC.

At least ten counts were recorded for this clonotype. V gene TRBV19 combines with J gene TRBJ2-6, with D perhaps given as TRBD1 or TRBD2 (5 bases each). This CDR3 comprises 14 residues. The V gene lost 3 bases and the J gene lost 4 bases, with 7 bases spanning the gap. CDR1 is LNHDA and CDR2 is SQIVND in the germline V gene (reference sequence). The CDR3 here is CASSMGDGANVLTF. CDR3 coding DNA: TGTGCCAGTAGTATGGGGGACGGGGCCAACGTCCTGACTTTC.

This clonotype was detected only a few times. The chain combines TRBV7-3 with TRBJ2-1; weak D call: TRBD2 (6 bases). The ends were cut back, 8 bases at V and 8 bases at J, with 13 bases in the middle. Germline values: CDR1 SGHTA, CDR2 FQGTGA. The CDR3 contains 12 residues. This chain's CDR3 is CASGSGADEQFF. The CDR3 DNA reads TGTGCCAGCGGATCGGGAGCGGATGAGCAGTTCTTC. The full variable domain, in which reference TRBV7-3 and TRBJ2-1 provide the parts outside the CDR3, is GAGVSQTPSNKVTEKGKYVELRCDPISGHTALYWYRQSLGQGPEFLIYFQGTGAADDSGLPNDRFFAVRPEGSVSTLKIQRTERGDSAVYLCASGSGADEQFFGPGTRLTVL.

J is TRBJ2-2 and V is TRBV20-1; TRBD1 matches 10 bases. Germline CDR1 DFQATT, CDR2 SNEGSKA (reference sequence). Unmatched junction bases numbered 10, after V lost 4 bases and J lost 5 bases. The CDR3 consists of 16 residues. CDR3 in amino acids: CSAKKPGTGETGELFF. The DNA for the CDR3 is TGCAGTGCTAAGAAACCCGGGACAGGGGAAACCGGGGAGCTGTTTTTT.

This clonotype was seen at least ten times. V gene TRBV7-2 combines with J gene TRBJ2-2; unclear D gene. Germline-derived CDR1 and CDR2 are SGHTA and FQGNSA. The V end lost 2 bases, the J end lost 0 bases, and 7 bases lay between the germline ends. The CDR3 has 15 amino acids. CDR3 nucleotides: TGTGCCAGCAGCTTACTCGCCCCGAACACCGGGGAGCTGTTTTTT. Protein sequence: CASSLLAPNTGELFF.

The chain employs TRBV6-2 or TRBV6-3 and TRBJ1-2, with D unresolved. Germline V gene sequence: CDR1 MNHEY, CDR2 SVGEGT. The CDR3 is 12 amino acids. The V end lost 4 bases, the J end lost 7 bases, and 10 bases lay between the germline ends. The CDR3 spells CASSSDLFGYTF. The CDR3 DNA sequence: TGTGCCAGCAGTTCGGACCTTTTTGGCTACACCTTC.

This clonotype has more than one count but fewer than ten. CDR3 protein: CASKPRLLGTSQADTQYF. The DNA for the CDR3 is TGTGCCAGCAAACCCAGGCTCCTAGGGACCTCTCAGGCAGATACGCAGTATTTT. The V gene is TRBV2, the J gene TRBJ2-3, with D possibly called TRBD1 or TRBD2 (5 bases each). Germline values: CDR1 SNHLY, CDR2 FYNNEI. The CDR3 loop spans 18 amino acids. Trimming left V 7 bases short and J 4 bases short, with 27 bases between.

This chain uses TRBV12-3 or TRBV12-4 with TRBJ2-5; TRBD2 matches at 8 bases. V trimming: 7 bases; J trimming: 6 bases; junction bases outside the gene matches: 13. The CDR3 sequence is 15 residues long. The CDR3 DNA sequence: TGTGCCAGCACCTTGGGGACGGGGGGGCGAAAGACCCAGTACTTC. Translating gives CASTLGTGGRKTQYF.

This clonotype was found a few times. This rearrangement joins TRBV7-6 to TRBJ1-2, with no clear D. The V end was cut by 5 bases, the J end by 4 bases, with 20 bases between. The CDR3 is 16 residues long. The germline V gene encodes CDR1 SGHVS and CDR2 FNYEAQ. The CDR3 coding sequence is TGTGCCAGCAGCCCAGATCGACCGCCCAATGCCTATGGCTACACCTTC. It translates to CASSPDRPPNAYGYTF. The full variable domain, in which reference TRBV7-6 and TRBJ1-2 provide the parts outside the CDR3, is GAGVSQSPRYKVTKRGQDVALRCDPISGHVSLYWYRQALGQGPEFLTYFNYEAQQDKSGLPNDRFSAERPEGSISTLTIQRTEQRDSAMYRCASSPDRPPNAYGYTFGSGTRLTVV.

This chain uses TRBV5-1 with TRBJ1-3; D remains ambiguous. Germline CDR1 reads SGHRS; CDR2 reads YFSETQ. CDR3 length: 15 amino acids. Trimming pared 0 bases from V and 2 bases from J, leaving 9 bases between. The CDR3 DNA reads TGCGCCAGCAGCTTGGAAGGGAAAACTGGAAACACCATATATTTT. Its translation is CASSLEGKTGNTIYF. Looking up the rest from reference TRBV5-1 and TRBJ1-3 gives the full variable domain: KAGVTQTPRYLIKTRGQQVTLSCSPISGHRSVSWYQQTPGQGLQFLFEYFSETQRNKGNFPGRFSGRQFSNSRSEMNVSTLELGDSALYLCASSLEGKTGNTIYFGEGSWLTVV.

A few counts support this clonotype. This sequence joins TRBV10-3 and TRBJ1-2; no clear D. The germline V gene encodes CDR1 ENHRY and CDR2 SYGVKD. Trimming removed 3 bases at V and 0 bases at J, with 5 bases between. The CDR3 is made up of 13 amino acids. The CDR3 coding sequence is TGTGCCATCAGTGAATCCTCTAACTATGGCTACACCTTC. Protein product: CAISESSNYGYTF.

The V gene is TRBV7-9, the J gene TRBJ2-3; D uncertain. Germline CDR1 and CDR2: SEHNR and FQNEAQ (reference sequence). The ends were cut back, 5 bases at V and 0 bases at J, with 15 bases in the middle. The length of the CDR3 is 16 residues. CDR3: CASSPGVGSSTDTQYF. CDR3 in DNA: TGTGCCAGCAGCCCCGGTGTGGGCTCTAGCACAGATACGCAGTATTTT.

The sample holds many counts of this clonotype. V and J are TRBV20-1 and TRBJ1-2; TRBD1 matches at 7 bases. With 3 bases clipped from V and 3 bases from J, the junction kept 4 bases outside the gene matches. CDR1 and CDR2 from the germline V gene are DFQATT and SNEGSKA (reference sequence). This CDR3 contains 13 residues. In DNA, the CDR3 is TGCAGTGCTAGGGAAGGACAGGACTATGGCTACACCTTC. It codes for CSAREGQDYGYTF.

This clonotype showed up many times. The CDR3 sequence is CASSFRTGFPYGYTF. DNA of the CDR3: TGCGCCAGCAGCTTCCGTACAGGGTTCCCTTATGGCTACACCTTC. V and J are TRBV5-1 and TRBJ1-2; the D gene is possibly TRBD1 (6 bases). Deletions cut 2 bases from V and 5 bases from J, with 16 bases between. Germline lookup yields CDR1 SGHRS and CDR2 YFSETQ. The CDR3 consists of 15 residues.

The chain recombines TRBV6-2 or TRBV6-3 with TRBJ2-2; 9 bases are a match to TRBD1. The CDR3 runs to 17 residues. Germline CDR1 and CDR2: MNHEY and SVGEGT. Trimming took 0 bases from V and 4 from J; bases not matched to a gene: 6. CDR3 sequence: CASSYSFRTGVTGELFF. As DNA, the CDR3 is TGTGCCAGCAGTTACTCGTTTCGGACAGGGGTCACCGGGGAGCTGTTTTTT.

The rearrangement links TRBV20-1 to TRBJ2-7, with D maybe TRBD1 (7 bases). The CDR3 covers 14 residues. Trimming removed 8 bases at V and 2 bases at J, with 19 bases between. Germline V gives CDR1 DFQATT, CDR2 SNEGSKA (reference sequence). Written as DNA, the CDR3 is TGCAGTCTAAGGGGGCGGGGTGATCCCTACGAGCAGTACTTC. Protein sequence: CSLRGRGDPYEQYF.

The J gene is TRBJ2-1, the V gene TRBV5-4; D remains unclear. The CDR3 has 15 residues. V lost 4 bases and J lost 6, with 17 bases in between. From germline, CDR1 is SGHNT and CDR2 YYREEE (reference sequence). CDR3 sequence (DNA): TGTGCCAGCAGCCCTACTACCCACGGTTTCAATGAGCAGTTCTTC. It encodes CASSPTTHGFNEQFF.

This clonotype showed up many times. The V call is TRBV12-5, the J call TRBJ2-7; unclear D gene. Germline values: CDR1 LGHNT, CDR2 FRNRAP. The CDR3 is made up of 12 amino acids. The V end was cut by 4 bases, the J end by 6 bases, with 10 bases between. CDR3 in DNA: TGTGCTAGTGGTTCTCCCCGGTTCGAGCAGTACTTC. Encoded protein: CASGSPRFEQYF. The complete variable domain, with remaining parts taken from reference TRBV12-5 and TRBJ2-7, reads DARVTQTPRHKVTEMGQEVTMRCQPILGHNTVFWYRQTMMQGLELLAYFRNRAPLDDSGMPKDRFSAEMPDATLATLKIQPSEPRDSAVYFCASGSPRFEQYFGPGTRLTVT.